This T cell receptor beta chain is from a study of T cell responses to AZD1222 COVID-19 vaccine (dated by TCRdb to about 2021). For the study in its entirety: AZD1222 recipients given second doses at about 4 weeks or at about 12 weeks were pooled, since spike-specific TCR depth and breadth were not found to differ between the two schedules. A total of just over 230 trial participants underwent TCR sequencing, of whom 200 to 220 received two doses of AZD1222 and about 26 received two doses of the MenACWY control vaccine. Trial participants were enrolled by age into subgroups of 18-55, 56-69 and 70-plus years, and around 140, 26 and 57 TCR-sequenced participants, respectively, were included in these subgroups. On the study overall, not on this receptor specifically: The whole spike protein was spanned by vaccine-associated CD4 TCRs, and dominant responses were seen in regions 160-218 and 743-854. Most participants were white British and females outnumbered males, and the authors suggested that clonal diversity may have been underestimated. Only 5 to 7 AZD1222 recipients were SARS-CoV-2 seropositive at baseline, limiting conclusions about previously exposed vaccinees. Nearly half of unique spike-specific TCRs reportedly recognized epitopes outside regions mutated in the B.1.351 and B.1.1.7 variants. The 56-69-year group was small, and its depth increase did not reach significance, likely because of low power. Because no day 14 peak-response samples were available, the repertoires could be characterized only after the peak T cell response. A significant rise in spike-specific TCR breadth and depth was observed after two AZD1222 doses relative to day 0 and relative to MenACWY recipients.

A remark on this clone: Its antigen remains undetermined. No base quality values were provided; no much bigger clone lies one nucleotide off.

Read against the paper, the sample's time point label means: baseline before first vaccination. Samples from vaccinated people were obtained from the UK trials COV001 and COV002, which included a single-blind randomized controlled phase 2/3 trial of AZD1222 (ChAdOx1 nCoV-19) in healthy adults. For TCRbeta chain sequencing, PBMC samples from trial participants were taken at day 0 and at day 28 after the second dose. The CDR3 regions of human TCRbeta chains were subjected to immunosequencing. Per the source publication's procedure: Repertoire TCRs were matched against a reference library of SARS-CoV-2-specific TCRs generated with the MIRA antigen-specificity platform. Breadth meant the fraction of unique TCRs that were SARS-CoV-2-associated, whereas depth meant the fraction of total T cells that were SARS-CoV-2-associated. Using the MIRA data, every spike-specific TCR was mapped to the spike region that the TCR reacted to and assigned to either a CD4 or a CD8 class. Log10-transformed breadth and depth values were compared by one-way ANOVA with Sidak's multiple comparisons tests. Drawn from immuneACCESS, this table holds only the in-frame rearrangements with V and J called that TCRdb kept. Clones are partly lost; checked studies trace under half to an unresolved V gene and leave the rest unexplained. For V, J and clone size, that table is used; D and trimming come from the DNA. Present in this sample are 100,000 to 110,000 clones, around 89% of which were seen just once. The top ten clones comprise about 2% of the sample.

For CDR1 and CDR2, the germline V gene (reference sequence) lists GTSNPN and SVGIG. Spanning cysteine to phenylalanine, the CDR3 consists of 12 amino acids. CDR3 DNA only is kept here, 36 bases in frame from base 1. The V end loses 5 bases and the J end loses 10 bases, and a stretch of 12 bases separates them. The sequenced sample was peripheral blood, obtained on day 0 of AZD1222 vaccination. The clonotype was recovered from an adult in good health. Here the chain combines TRBV30 and TRBJ1-6; there is no confident call for the D gene. The nucleotide sequence is given as TGTGCCTGGGGTCCACGGAGATCACCCCTCCACTTT. This sequence encodes CAWGPRRSPLHF.